These T cell receptor beta chains were read from a single sample in a study of cytomegalovirus exposure and HLA in healthy donors. Sequenced by immunoSEQ multiplex PCR; TCRdb stores in-frame clones only, minus some. The table shows about 83,000 clones, with 70% to 75% occurring only once. The material sequenced was PBMCs. The receptors were sampled from a man in his sixties in good health and CMV-seronegative. CDR3s include the opening cysteine and the closing phenylalanine or tryptophan. Fields, in order: V gene, clone size, D gene, J gene, CDR3 protein, CDR3 DNA. D genes are given only for firm matches. Only some rows state a clone size, as once, few, many or a class for expanded clones.

v_call: TRBV20-1
clone_size: .
d_call: .
j_call: TRBJ2-5
cdr3_aa: CSANGGETQYF
cdr3_nt: TGCAGTGCTAACGGGGGAGAGACCCAGTACTTC

v_call: TRBV6-5
clone_size: .
d_call: TRBD1
j_call: TRBJ2-7
cdr3_aa: CASTSVRDSVYEQYF
cdr3_nt: TGTGCCAGCACTTCGGTGAGGGACAGTGTCTACGAGCAGTACTTC

v_call: TRBV7-9
clone_size: few
d_call: TRBD1
j_call: TRBJ1-2
cdr3_aa: CSSDRRGGINYGYTF
cdr3_nt: TGTTCCAGCGATCGACGAGGGGGCATCAACTATGGCTACACCTTC

v_call: TRBV7-3
clone_size: .
d_call: .
j_call: TRBJ2-3
cdr3_aa: CASSLNLGADTQYF
cdr3_nt: TGTGCCAGCAGCTTAAATCTAGGCGCAGATACGCAGTATTTT

v_call: TRBV6-1
clone_size: .
d_call: .
j_call: TRBJ1-2
cdr3_aa: CASRAPGILGNGYTF
cdr3_nt: TGTGCCAGCAGGGCCCCGGGGATCCTGGGGAATGGCTACACCTTC

v_call: TRBV7-2
clone_size: .
d_call: TRBD1
j_call: TRBJ2-1
cdr3_aa: CASSRTKDRGHNEQFF
cdr3_nt: TGTGCCAGCAGCCGAACCAAGGACAGGGGCCACAATGAGCAGTTCTTC

v_call: TRBV19
clone_size: few
d_call: TRBD2
j_call: TRBJ2-3
cdr3_aa: CANRRRGGRADTQYF
cdr3_nt: TGTGCCAACAGGAGGCGGGGGGGCCGGGCAGATACGCAGTATTTT

v_call: TRBV6-5
clone_size: .
d_call: .
j_call: TRBJ2-7
cdr3_aa: CASRDRPSEQYF
cdr3_nt: TGTGCCAGCAGAGACAGGCCTTCCGAGCAGTACTTC

v_call: TRBV5-1
clone_size: .
d_call: TRBD1
j_call: TRBJ2-7
cdr3_aa: CASSLIPGQSSYEQYF
cdr3_nt: TGCGCCAGCAGCTTAATACCGGGACAGAGCTCCTACGAGCAGTACTTC

v_call: TRBV18
clone_size: few
d_call: TRBD1
j_call: TRBJ2-7
cdr3_aa: CASSPDRGSDEQYF
cdr3_nt: TGTGCCAGCTCACCGGACAGGGGTTCCGACGAGCAGTACTTC

v_call: TRBV2
clone_size: .
d_call: .
j_call: TRBJ2-2
cdr3_aa: CASRINTGELFF
cdr3_nt: TGTGCCAGCAGAATAAACACCGGGGAGCTGTTTTTT

v_call: TRBV4-2
clone_size: .
d_call: .
j_call: TRBJ2-6
cdr3_aa: CASSQEDNPLGANVLTF
cdr3_nt: TGTGCCAGCAGCCAAGAGGACAACCCTCTGGGGGCCAACGTCCTGACTTTC

v_call: TRBV27
clone_size: once
d_call: TRBD2
j_call: TRBJ2-7
cdr3_aa: CASSLFRGGSYEQYF
cdr3_nt: TGTGCCAGCAGTTTATTCCGGGGGGGCTCCTACGAGCAGTACTTC

v_call: TRBV6-5
clone_size: .
d_call: TRBD1
j_call: TRBJ1-2
cdr3_aa: CASRSTGEGGYGYTF
cdr3_nt: TGTGCCAGCAGGTCGACAGGGGAAGGGGGCTATGGCTACACCTTC

v_call: TRBV25-1
clone_size: .
d_call: .
j_call: TRBJ2-2
cdr3_aa: CASSVLHASGELFF
cdr3_nt: TGTGCCAGCAGTGTCCTCCACGCGTCCGGGGAGCTGTTTTTT

v_call: TRBV10-3
clone_size: .
d_call: .
j_call: TRBJ2-2
cdr3_aa: CAISARDSRTGELFF
cdr3_nt: TGTGCCATCAGCGCTAGGGACTCGCGCACCGGGGAGCTGTTTTTT

v_call: TRBV4-1
clone_size: .
d_call: .
j_call: TRBJ1-1
cdr3_aa: CASSSRQVVGGDTEAFF
cdr3_nt: TGCGCCAGCAGCTCCCGTCAAGTCGTGGGGGGTGACACTGAAGCTTTCTTT

v_call: TRBV30
clone_size: .
d_call: TRBD1
j_call: TRBJ2-1
cdr3_aa: CAWDRQGGEQFF
cdr3_nt: TGTGCCTGGGATCGACAGGGCGGTGAGCAGTTCTTC

v_call: TRBV30
clone_size: .
d_call: TRBD1
j_call: TRBJ1-1
cdr3_aa: CAWNPLTGGAGTEAFF
cdr3_nt: TGTGCCTGGAACCCCTTGACAGGGGGCGCAGGGACTGAAGCTTTCTTT

v_call: TRBV9
clone_size: .
d_call: TRBD2
j_call: TRBJ2-3
cdr3_aa: CASSPHPASGARDTQYF
cdr3_nt: TGTGCCAGCAGCCCTCACCCAGCTAGCGGGGCCCGTGATACGCAGTATTTT

v_call: TRBV9
clone_size: .
d_call: TRBD1
j_call: TRBJ1-4
cdr3_aa: CASSPGGTVGEKLFF
cdr3_nt: TGTGCCAGCAGCCCAGGGGGTACAGTGGGTGAAAAACTGTTTTTT

v_call: TRBV30
clone_size: .
d_call: TRBD1
j_call: TRBJ1-1
cdr3_aa: CAWSVRTGSSSEAFF
cdr3_nt: TGTGCCTGGAGTGTACGGACAGGGAGTAGTTCTGAAGCTTTCTTT

v_call: TRBV13
clone_size: once
d_call: .
j_call: TRBJ2-6
cdr3_aa: CASTNAGAGANVLTF
cdr3_nt: TGTGCCAGCACTAACGCAGGGGCTGGGGCCAACGTCCTGACTTTC

v_call: TRBV6-6
clone_size: few
d_call: .
j_call: TRBJ2-7
cdr3_aa: CASRDRTGFHEQYF
cdr3_nt: TGTGCCAGCAGAGATCGTACAGGGTTCCACGAGCAGTACTTC

v_call: TRBV13
clone_size: .
d_call: .
j_call: TRBJ2-2
cdr3_aa: CASRQPGSGELFF
cdr3_nt: TGTGCCAGCAGGCAGCCGGGGTCCGGGGAGCTGTTTTTT

v_call: TRBV5-1
clone_size: .
d_call: .
j_call: TRBJ1-1
cdr3_aa: CASSFYTNTEAFF
cdr3_nt: TGCGCCAGCAGCTTTTACACGAACACTGAAGCTTTCTTT